Following are 8 T cell receptor beta chains from one sample sequenced in a study of T cells in Graves' hyperthyroidism and ophthalmopathy. Amplification of TCR beta CDR3 regions was performed using RNA transcripts as template. An initial round of RT-PCR targeting the TCR CDR3 relied on the HTBI primer set. In TCRdb, the multiplex PCR reads were re-called with MiXCR into one record per CDR3 protein. The sample includes some 500,000 distinct CDR3 sequences, 24% seen only once; the top ten take around 11%. Input material: blood. These receptor sequences come from a woman aged 25-40 years with Graves' ophthalmopathy.

This clonotype was seen more than once but under ten times. The V gene is TRBV12-3 or TRBV12-4, the J gene TRBJ2-7; D possibly corresponds to TRBD1 (6 bases). V lost 6 bases to trimming and J lost 6 bases, with 15 bases between them. This CDR3 has 13 residues. The chain's CDR3 is CASRQGSFIEQYF. CDR3 DNA sequence: TGTGCCAGCAGACAGGGCTCTTTCATCGAGCAGTACTTC.

This chain links TRBV7-2 with TRBJ1-2; D perhaps matches TRBD1 (5 bases). V was pared by 6 bases and J by 8 bases, with 16 bases between. Germline values: CDR1 SGHTA, CDR2 FQGNSA. The CDR3 runs to 13 residues. The chain's CDR3 is CASSSGTRRGYTF. DNA of the CDR3: TGTGCCAGCAGTTCCGGGACCCGTAGAGGCTACACCTTC.

The chain recombines TRBV6-1 with TRBJ2-7; 7 positions agree with TRBD2. Looked up from germline, CDR1 is MNHNS and CDR2 is SASEGT. The CDR3 has 15 amino acids. V was pared by 3 bases and J by 3 bases, with 8 bases of the junction left unmatched. CDR3 DNA sequence: TGTGCCAGCAGTGAGGATGCGGGAGCGAGCTACGAGCAGTACTTC. It translates to CASSEDAGASYEQYF.

This clonotype was picked up many times. A much larger clone lies a single base off, so this may be a read error. The chain is built from TRBV6-9 and TRBJ1-2; D is uncertain. V lost 10 bases to trimming and J lost 5 bases, with 14 bases between them. The CDR3 runs 12 residues. Per the germline V gene, CDR1 is MNHGY and CDR2 is SVAAGI. Here the CDR3 DNA reads TGTGCCACCCGGCGGGGAAGGTATGGCTACACCTTC. Its protein product is CATRRGRYGYTF.

About this clonotype itself: The junction departs from germline at one end; a sequencing error may be responsible. The V call is TRBV20-1, the J call TRBJ2-7, with 10 positions matching TRBD1. Per the germline V gene, CDR1 is DFQATT and CDR2 is SNEGSKA (reference sequence). This CDR3 comprises 13 residues. CDR3 sequence (DNA): TGCAGTGCTGGAGACAGGGGGCGATACGAGCAGTACTTC. Amino acids: CSAGDRGRYEQYF.

This clonotype occurred many times. The chain carries TRBV7-2 and TRBJ1-1; weak D call: TRBD1 (5 bases). Germline CDR1 and CDR2: SGHTA and FQGNSA. Trimming cost V 3 bases and J 0 bases, with 8 bases left between them. The CDR3 is 14 amino acids. This chain's CDR3 is CASSLGEVNTEAFF. The CDR3, as DNA: TGTGCCAGCAGCTTGGGGGAGGTGAACACTGAAGCTTTCTTT. The variable domain in full, with the rest retrieved from reference TRBV7-2 and TRBJ1-1, is GAGVSQSPSNKVTEKGKDVELRCDPISGHTALYWYRQSLGQGLEFLIYFQGNSAPDKSGLPSDRFSAERTGGSVSTLTIQRTQQEDSAVYLCASSLGEVNTEAFFGQGTRLTVV.

This clonotype has ten or more counts. The CDR3 nucleotides read TGTGCCAGCAGTTCGCCGACAGTCTCCTACGAGCAGTACTTC. Translation: CASSSPTVSYEQYF. This rearrangement joins TRBV7-6 to TRBJ2-7; perhaps TRBD1 as D (5 bases). The CDR3 is 14 amino acids. Germline values: CDR1 SGHVS, CDR2 FNYEAQ. The V gene lost 6 bases and the J gene lost 0 bases, with 12 bases spanning the gap.

This clonotype was picked up a small number of times. A much larger clone is a single base away; this may be a read error. V gene TRBV12-3 or TRBV12-4 combines with J gene TRBJ1-1; D is unresolved. The CDR3 totals 13 residues. Written as DNA, the CDR3 is TGTGCCAGCAGTTTAGCGGGGTTAACTGAAGCTTGCTTT. The encoded protein is CASSLAGLTEACF.